These 21 T cell receptor beta chains came from one sample sequenced in a study of T cells after yellow fever vaccination. TCRdb itself ran the 5' RACE reads through MiXCR, one entry per CDR3 protein. The table lists 250,000 to 400,000 distinct CDR3 sequences, over 4% of them singletons. The specimen was PBMCs, collected 5 days after the yellow fever booster vaccination. All receptors derive from a man aged 18 to 29 who received the YFV17D yellow fever vaccine.

Regarding this clonotype: Being one base from a much bigger clone, this may be a read error. The rearrangement uses TRBV2 and TRBJ2-1; D gene unclear. CDR3 length: 11 residues. Germline V CDR1 and CDR2: SNHLY, FYNNEI. The chain's CDR3 is CASSGSNEQLF. Written as DNA, the CDR3 is TGTGCCAGCAGTGGCAGCAATGAGCAGCTCTTC.

The chain joins TRBV28 to TRBJ2-1; TRBD1 or TRBD2 may be the D gene (5 bases each). The CDR3 runs to 15 residues. Germline CDR1 is MDHEN and CDR2 is SYDVKM. V was pared by 6 bases and J by 4 bases, with 16 bases between. The CDR3 sequence is CASSTPGTGYNEQFF. CDR3 DNA: TGTGCCAGCAGCACCCCGGGGACGGGTTACAATGAGCAGTTCTTC.

In this sample, this clonotype turned up many times. This sequence joins TRBV5-1 and TRBJ1-1; the D gene is possibly TRBD1 (6 bases). The germline CDR1 and CDR2 sequences are SGHRS and YFSETQ. The CDR3 runs 15 residues. Trimming shortened V by 3 bases and J by 3 bases, and 15 bases separated the two germline ends. The CDR3 DNA sequence: TGCGCCAGCAGCTGGGGGCCCTCTTGGGACACTGAAGCTTTCTTT. This translates into CASSWGPSWDTEAFF. The entire variable domain, with the rest obtained from reference TRBV5-1 and TRBJ1-1, is as follows: KAGVTQTPRYLIKTRGQQVTLSCSPISGHRSVSWYQQTPGQGLQFLFEYFSETQRNKGNFPGRFSGRQFSNSRSEMNVSTLELGDSALYLCASSWGPSWDTEAFFGQGTRLTVV.

Many counts were recorded for this clonotype. The CDR3 nucleotides read TGTGCCAGCAGCTCCGACAGCTACGAGCAGTACTTC. It specifies CASSSDSYEQYF. This rearrangement joins TRBV6-6 to TRBJ2-7, with D perhaps matching TRBD1 (5 bases). CDR1 MNHNY and CDR2 SVGAGI come from the germline V gene (reference sequence). V lost 6 bases and J lost 3, with 9 bases in between. The CDR3 is made up of 12 amino acids.

This clonotype was seen repeatedly, ten times or more. This chain uses TRBV7-2 with TRBJ2-2, with 7 nucleotides matching TRBD2. Germline CDR1 reads SGHTA; CDR2 reads FQGNSA. The ends lost 3 bases at V and 4 bases at J; junction bases unmatched: 8. There are 16 residues in the CDR3. This chain's CDR3 is CASSLSGEALTGELFF. For the CDR3, the DNA is TGTGCCAGCAGCTTGAGCGGGGAGGCACTCACCGGGGAGCTGTTTTTT.

This clonotype was counted at least ten times. V and J are TRBV6-5 and TRBJ1-1, with D maybe TRBD1 (6 bases). The length of the CDR3 is 14 residues. V gave up 2 bases and J gave up 4 bases, with 11 bases separating them. Germline values: CDR1 MNHEY, CDR2 SVGAGI. This chain's CDR3 is CASSYGQGSTEAFF. In nucleotides, the CDR3 is TGTGCCAGCAGTTACGGGCAGGGGTCCACTGAAGCTTTCTTT.

This clonotype occurred a few times. The chain couples TRBV15 to TRBJ1-5; the D is unclear. Germline V gene lookup returns CDR1 LNHNV and CDR2 YYDKDF (reference sequence). Trimming took off 8 bases at V and 5 bases at J, with 7 bases between the two ends. The CDR3 is 11 residues long. CDR3 residues: CATGEDQPQHF. CDR3 coding DNA: TGTGCCACCGGAGAGGATCAGCCCCAGCATTTT.

This clonotype was seen only a few times. The V call is TRBV7-2, the J call TRBJ1-6, with D tentatively TRBD1 (5 bases). V gave up 0 bases and J gave up 6 bases, with 9 bases separating them. CDR1 and CDR2 (germline): SGHTA, FQGNSA. This CDR3 has 15 residues. The CDR3 coding sequence is TGTGCCAGCAGCTTAGCCAGGGCCCTTAATTCACCCCTCCACTTT. The encoded protein is CASSLARALNSPLHF.

This clonotype was recorded many times. The chain couples TRBV4-1 to TRBJ1-2; D gene uncertain. The CDR3 totals 13 residues. The germline CDR1 and CDR2 sequences are MGHRA and YSYEKL. V was clipped by 1 base and J by 8 bases, with 11 bases between them. For the CDR3, the DNA is TGCGCCAGCAGCCAAGTAGCCCGGCGCGGCTACACCTTC. This codes for CASSQVARRGYTF.

This clonotype was picked up many times. The V gene is TRBV27, the J gene TRBJ1-2, with D maybe TRBD1 (5 bases). Trimming took off 2 bases at V and 8 bases at J, with 18 bases between the two ends. The CDR3 covers 15 residues. Germline CDR1 is MNHEY and CDR2 is SMNVEV (reference sequence). This CDR3 is CASSLQARGPEGYTF. CDR3 DNA sequence: TGTGCCAGCAGTTTACAAGCGCGGGGCCCGGAGGGCTACACCTTC.

This clonotype was seen at least ten times. The chain is built from TRBV6-2 or TRBV6-3 and TRBJ2-7; D is possibly TRBD2 (6 bases). The CDR3 has 13 amino acids. Germline V gene data show CDR1 as MNHEY and CDR2 as SVGEGT. Between the trimmed V and J ends, which lost 6 bases and 6 bases, there was a span of 15 bases. This chain's CDR3 is CASSWRGIREQYV. The CDR3 DNA is TGTGCCAGCAGCTGGCGGGGCATACGCGAGCAGTACGTC.

The chain is built from TRBV12-3 or TRBV12-4 and TRBJ2-4; D not resolved. There are 13 residues in the CDR3. V was clipped by 3 bases and J by 8 bases, with 11 bases between them. CDR3 protein: CASSFRQIDIQYF. In DNA form, the CDR3 reads TGTGCCAGCAGTTTCCGTCAGATCGACATTCAGTACTTC.

This clonotype was counted many times. This chain links TRBV4-1 with TRBJ1-5; 11 nucleotides agree with TRBD1. Germline V lookup: CDR1 MGHRA, CDR2 YSYEKL. The trim removed 5 bases at V and 4 bases at J, leaving 10 bases unmatched. This CDR3 spans 17 amino acids. This CDR3 reads CASSSRGRDRGNQPQHF. The CDR3 coding sequence is TGCGCCAGCAGCTCTCGGGGCAGGGACAGGGGGAATCAGCCCCAGCATTTT.

In its sample, this clonotype was seen a few times. The rearrangement links TRBV7-2 to TRBJ2-6; D is possibly TRBD2 (6 bases). Trimming left V 5 bases short and J 1 base short, with 12 bases between. This CDR3 spans 16 amino acids. Germline-derived CDR1 and CDR2 are SGHTA and FQGNSA. DNA for the CDR3: TGTGCCAGCAGCCGCCTAGGGAGGTCTGGGGCCAACGTCCTGACTTTC. The encoded protein is CASSRLGRSGANVLTF.

This clonotype came up a few times. V gene TRBV20-1 combines with J gene TRBJ1-2; no firm D call. The CDR3 covers 15 residues. Trimming left V 0 bases short and J 2 bases short, with 13 bases between. Germline V lookup: CDR1 DFQATT, CDR2 SNEGSKA (reference sequence). CDR3 protein: CSARDSGLGNYGYTF. The CDR3 nucleotides are TGCAGTGCTAGAGATTCGGGTCTGGGGAACTATGGCTACACCTTC.

A few counts support this clonotype. The chain has TRBV5-1 and TRBJ1-2; the D gene is possibly TRBD1 (5 bases). With 0 bases removed from V and 4 bases from J, the gap between germline ends came to 10 bases. CDR1 is SGHRS and CDR2 is YFSETQ in the germline V gene. The CDR3 is made up of 14 amino acids. The CDR3 DNA follows: TGCGCCAGCAGCTTGGTGACAGCTTTCTATGGCTACACCTTC. Its translation: CASSLVTAFYGYTF.

This rearrangement joins TRBV10-3 to TRBJ2-7; D not resolved. V was trimmed by 7 bases and J by 5 bases, leaving 9 bases between them. CDR1 is ENHRY and CDR2 is SYGVKD in the germline V gene. The CDR3 is 11 amino acids. The CDR3 reads CAIKVGNEQYF. Written as DNA, the CDR3 is TGTGCCATCAAGGTAGGCAACGAGCAGTACTTC.

This clonotype was detected only a few times. J is TRBJ2-1 and V is TRBV6-6; 8 bases fit TRBD2. Trimming took 4 bases from V and 10 from J; bases not matched to a gene: 6. The CDR3 loop spans 13 amino acids. CDR1 is MNHNY, CDR2 SVGAGI, per germline (reference sequence). CDR3 DNA sequence: TGTGCCAGCAGTTCAGCGGGGGTGGGCGAGCAGTTCTTC. Its translation is CASSSAGVGEQFF.

This clonotype was detected many times. The genes are TRBV20-1 and TRBJ2-1; the match to TRBD2 covers 7 bases. The CDR3 totals 12 residues. Germline CDR1 reads DFQATT; CDR2 reads SNEGSKA (reference sequence). The ends lost 6 bases at V and 4 bases at J; junction bases unmatched: 3. DNA for the CDR3: TGCAGTGCCCAGCGGGAATACAATGAGCAGTTCTTC. It encodes CSAQREYNEQFF.

On this clonotype: With a much larger clone just one base away, this may be a read error. The chain employs TRBV7-3 and TRBJ1-2; D not certain. V lost 2 bases to trimming and J lost 8 bases, with 12 bases between them. The CDR3 is 13 residues long. Germline V gives CDR1 SGHTA, CDR2 FQGTGA. CDR3 loop: CASSLDRKVGYTF. CDR3 DNA sequence: TGTGCCAGCAGCTTAGATAGAAAGGTCGGCTACACCTTC.

The gene calls are TRBV24-1 and TRBJ1-1; TRBD1 matches at 10 bases. The V gene end was trimmed by 4 bases and the J gene end by 3 bases; junction bases not matched to a gene: 4. CDR1 is KGHDR, CDR2 SFDVKD, per germline. This CDR3 comprises 15 residues. In DNA form, the CDR3 reads TGTGCCACCAGTGACTCTGGACAGGGGGACACTGAAGCTTTCTTT. Residues: CATSDSGQGDTEAFF.